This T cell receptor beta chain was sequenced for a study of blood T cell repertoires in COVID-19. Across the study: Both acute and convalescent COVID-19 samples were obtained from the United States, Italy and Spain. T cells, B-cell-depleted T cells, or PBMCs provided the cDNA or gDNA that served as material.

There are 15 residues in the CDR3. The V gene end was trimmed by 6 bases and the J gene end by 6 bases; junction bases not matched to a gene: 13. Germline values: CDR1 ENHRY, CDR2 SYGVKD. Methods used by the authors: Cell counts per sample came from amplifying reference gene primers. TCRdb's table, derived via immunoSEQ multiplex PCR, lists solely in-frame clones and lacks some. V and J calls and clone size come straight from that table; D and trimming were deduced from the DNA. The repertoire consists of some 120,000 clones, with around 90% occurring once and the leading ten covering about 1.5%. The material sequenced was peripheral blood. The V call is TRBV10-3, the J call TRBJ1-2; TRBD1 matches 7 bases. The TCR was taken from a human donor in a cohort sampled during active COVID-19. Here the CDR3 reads CAIRPGQEGVDGYTF. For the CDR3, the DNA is TGTGCCATCAGGCCCGGACAGGAAGGGGTTGATGGCTACACCTTC.